The 10 T cell receptor beta chains in this list originate from one sample, sequenced in a study of beta chain features in type 1 diabetes. General observations from the study: Shorter TCRB CDR3s, moderately but significantly so, were found in Type 1 diabetes patients in all four CD4+ subsets.

Their recognized antigens are unknown. The authors reverse transcribed all of the isolated RNA, so sequencing captured expressed TCRB transcripts. Using immunoSEQ multiplex PCR, the repertoire was profiled, and TCRdb retains in-frame clones only, with some absent. Among around 300,000 clones, about 15% were seen once, and the ten largest hold less than 0.02%. The sample consisted of naive CD4+ T cells from blood. The receptors were sampled from a young man with type 1 diabetes.

J is TRBJ1-2 and V is TRBV5-4, with 8 bases aligning to TRBD1. J was trimmed by 4 bases and V by 1 base; bases with no gene match: 6. The CDR3 has 15 amino acids. Germline V gene lookup returns CDR1 SGHNT and CDR2 YYREEE (reference sequence). The DNA for the CDR3 is TGTGCCAGCAGCTTGCCGGGACAGGCGATCTATGGCTACACCTTC. Residues: CASSLPGQAIYGYTF. The whole variable domain, remainder taken from reference TRBV5-4 and TRBJ1-2, is ETGVTQSPTHLIKTRGQQVTLRCSSQSGHNTVSWYQQALGQGPQFIFQYYREEENGRGNFPPRFSGLQFPNYSSELNVNALELDDSALYLCASSLPGQAIYGYTFGSGTRLTVV.

This chain connects TRBV7-9 to TRBJ2-7; D is uncertain. The V gene lost 5 bases and the J gene lost 4 bases, with 6 bases spanning the gap. Looked up from germline, CDR1 is SEHNR and CDR2 is FQNEAQ (reference sequence). CDR3 length: 11 residues. CDR3 sequence: CASSLSYEQYF. The DNA for the CDR3 is TGTGCCAGCAGCCTCAGTTACGAGCAGTACTTC. Using reference TRBV7-9 and TRBJ2-7 for the parts outside the CDR3, the full variable domain is DTGVSQNPRHKITKRGQNVTFRCDPISEHNRLYWYRQTLGQGPEFLTYFQNEAQLEKSRLLSDRFSAERPKGSFSTLEIQRTEQGDSAMYLCASSLSYEQYFGPGTRLTVT.

The J gene is TRBJ1-2, the V gene TRBV20-1, with D possibly being TRBD1 (6 bases). The germline CDR1 and CDR2 sequences are DFQATT and SNEGSKA (reference sequence). The CDR3 is made up of 11 amino acids. In DNA form, the CDR3 reads TGCAGGAGGGGGGGAACCTATGGCTACACCTTC. Encoded protein: CRRGGTYGYTF.

The chain employs TRBV4-1 and TRBJ2-1; 8 bases are shared with TRBD1. The CDR3 is 16 amino acids. Trimming removed 2 bases from V and 5 bases from J; junction bases left unmatched: 8. The germline V gene encodes CDR1 MGHRA and CDR2 YSYEKL. The CDR3 DNA follows: TGCGCCAGCAGCCAACCCCGACAGGGGTTACACAATGAGCAGTTCTTC. Translating gives CASSQPRQGLHNEQFF.

The V gene is TRBV5-4, the J gene TRBJ2-5; 12 bases are shared with TRBD2. Germline V gene lookup returns CDR1 SGHNT and CDR2 YYREEE (reference sequence). Losses at the gene ends were 4 bases for V and 5 bases for J; bases not matched to a gene: 6. CDR3 length: 15 residues. As DNA, the CDR3 is TGTGCCAGCAGCGTACCTAGCGGGGGGGCGGAGACCCAGTACTTC. Protein sequence: CASSVPSGGAETQYF.

V and J are TRBV7-2 and TRBJ1-6, with 7 bases that match TRBD1. V dropped 1 base and J dropped 9; count of bases not matched to a gene: 6. CDR3 length: 15 residues. Looked up from germline, CDR1 is SGHTA and CDR2 is FQGNSA. The DNA of the CDR3 is TGTGCCAGCAGCTTAGTAGGGGGCGCGGGTTCACCCCTCCACTTT. Protein: CASSLVGGAGSPLHF.

This rearrangement joins TRBV7-2 to TRBJ2-5, with D perhaps TRBD2 (5 bases). V was pared by 8 bases and J by 7 bases, with 17 bases between. The CDR3 consists of 13 residues. CDR1 SGHTA and CDR2 FQGNSA come from the germline V gene. CDR3 amino acids: CASSQRVLGTQYF. The CDR3 coding sequence is TGTGCCAGCTCGCAGAGGGTCCTCGGGACCCAGTACTTC.

This clone was observed a handful of times. The chain has TRBV7-9 and TRBJ2-2; the match to TRBD1 covers 9 bases. V was clipped by 4 bases and J by 6 bases; unmatched bases: 9. The CDR3 sequence is 16 residues long. Germline V gives CDR1 SEHNR, CDR2 FQNEAQ (reference sequence). In nucleotides, the CDR3 is TGTGCCAGCAGCTCTCCTTGGGACAGGGTCCCCGGGGAGCTGTTTTTT. Its translation is CASSSPWDRVPGELFF. The variable domain in full, completed from reference TRBV7-9 and TRBJ2-2, reads DTGVSQNPRHKITKRGQNVTFRCDPISEHNRLYWYRQTLGQGPEFLTYFQNEAQLEKSRLLSDRFSAERPKGSFSTLEIQRTEQGDSAMYLCASSSPWDRVPGELFFGEGSRLTVL.

This clone was counted a few times. CDR3 nucleotide sequence: TGCGCCAGCAGCTTGGCTAGCGGGAGTAACCACGAGCAGTACTTC. Its protein is CASSLASGSNHEQYF. The V and J genes are TRBV5-1 and TRBJ2-7; 10 nucleotides match TRBD2. V was pared by 0 bases and J by 5 bases, with 5 bases of the junction left unmatched. Germline CDR1 reads SGHRS; CDR2 reads YFSETQ. The CDR3 loop spans 15 amino acids.

This clone turned up a few times. This chain uses TRBV7-9 with TRBJ2-7; TRBD1 matches at 7 bases. V gave up 5 bases and J gave up 3 bases; unmatched junction bases: 4. The CDR3 contains 13 residues. CDR1 is SEHNR and CDR2 is FQNEAQ in the germline V gene (reference sequence). The CDR3 reads CASSLTGVYEQYF. The CDR3 nucleotides are TGTGCCAGCAGCCTCACAGGGGTCTACGAGCAGTACTTC. The full variable domain, completed using reference TRBV7-9 and TRBJ2-7, is DTGVSQNPRHKITKRGQNVTFRCDPISEHNRLYWYRQTLGQGPEFLTYFQNEAQLEKSRLLSDRFSAERPKGSFSTLEIQRTEQGDSAMYLCASSLTGVYEQYFGPGTRLTVT.